This TCR beta chain is from a study of blood T cell repertoires in COVID-19. Overall study context: COVID-19 samples from acute and convalescent phases originated in the United States, Italy and Spain. Sample material is recorded as cDNA or gDNA derived from T cells, B-cell-depleted T cells, or PBMCs.

Per the original data handling: Estimation of nucleated cell counts was performed using reference gene primer amplification. The data were produced by immunoSEQ multiplex PCR, yet TCRdb's version contains in-frame clones alone and is incomplete. V and J calls and clone size come straight from that table; D and trimming were deduced from the DNA. The table includes about 270,000 clones, around nine tenths detected once. The germline CDR1 and CDR2 sequences are SNHLY and FYNNEI. V was shortened by 5 bases and J by 4 bases, with 17 bases between the two germline ends. This CDR3 is 15 amino acids long. The origin of this receptor is a man aged 40-49 years with active or convalescent COVID-19. V usage is TRBV2 and J usage is TRBJ1-2; D unresolved. Input material: peripheral blood. The CDR3 region has the DNA TGTGCCAGCAGTTATTCTAGCCCCGCGGTCTATGGCTACACCTTC. This translates into CASSYSSPAVYGYTF.